This T cell receptor beta chain came from a study of T-cell memory formation after mild COVID-19. Findings and caveats of the study: Clones contracting across day 15 to 85 had a balanced CD4/CD8 profile; later expanding clones leaned CD4+.

Via MiXCR, TCRdb re-called the 5' RACE reads, giving one row per CDR3 protein. The data show some 160,000 distinct CDR3 sequences, roughly 28% seen once. This clonotype was recorded a few times. Its antigen remains unknown. The V end was cut by 5 bases, the J end by 5 bases, with 18 bases between. The CDR3 is 15 residues long. Germline values: CDR1 SEHNR, CDR2 FQNEAQ (reference sequence). The sequenced material came from PBMCs or a T cell subset sorted from them (not recorded which). The clonotype was recovered from an adult woman who had mild COVID-19 (a few samples of this study predate the infection). Cell type and time point are not known. The chain links TRBV7-9 to TRBJ2-5; the D gene is possibly TRBD2 (5 bases). As DNA, the CDR3 is TGTGCCAGCAGCCGTATCGGTAGCGCCTGGGAGACCCAGTACTTC. This translates into CASSRIGSAWETQYF.